This T cell receptor beta chain was retrieved from a study of glioma-infiltrating T cells. CDR1 is KGHDR, CDR2 SFDVKD, per germline. This CDR3 has 14 amino acids. TCR alpha and beta CDR3 regions were amplified from RNA using iRepertoire nested multiplex PCR. TCRdb reprocessed the multiplex PCR reads with MiXCR, giving one entry per CDR3 protein. The sample lists about 410,000 distinct CDR3 sequences; roughly two fifths were seen once. For this clonotype: The junction departs from germline at one end; a sequencing error may be responsible.

Sequenced material: glioma tissue, nonneoplastic brain tissue, or PBMCs (not recorded which). The clonotype comes from a human donor with low-grade glioma or glioblastoma, undergoing nonglioma brain surgery, or in good health (not recorded which). The chain couples TRBV24-1 to TRBJ2-3; D not resolved. The CDR3 sequence: CATGDLLVGDTQYF. For the CDR3, the DNA is TGTGCCACCGGTGATTTGTTGGTGGGAGATACGCAGTATTTT.